The rows below give T cell receptor beta chains drawn from one sample of a study of blood T cell repertoires in COVID-19. The method was immunoSEQ multiplex PCR; TCRdb's version includes in-frame clones alone and lacks a portion of them. This sample yields about 180,000 clones, of which 85% to 90% are seen a single time; over 15% belongs to the top ten. The sample was peripheral blood. The receptors derive from a person aged 70 to 85 with COVID-19, enrolled during active disease. Both conserved end residues are part of each CDR3. D genes are given only for firm matches. Not all rows give a size; the values are once, few, many and, for expanded clones, a class.

>NA|TRBV23-1|NA|TRBJ1-5
TGCGCCATACGACAGGCGCTTTTGGATAGCAATCAGCCCCAGCATTTT
CAIRQALLDSNQPQHF
>NA|TRBV6-2/TRBV6-3|NA|TRBJ1-2
TGTGCCAGCAGTTACTCCTTTAGCTACACCTTC
CASSYSFSYTF
>once|TRBV10-3|TRBD2|TRBJ2-1
TGTGCCATCAGTGAGTCTCCGAGCGGGGGGGCCAGGCGGTCCAATGAGCAGTTCTTC
CAISESPSGGARRSNEQFF
>NA|TRBV27|NA|TRBJ2-3
TGTGCCAGCAGAGATGCTATTGGCACAGATACGCAGTATTTT
CASRDAIGTDTQYF
>NA|TRBV11-3|TRBD2|TRBJ2-1
TGTGCCAGCAGCTTACAGCTAGCGGGCCACAATGAGCAGTTCTTC
CASSLQLAGHNEQFF
>NA|TRBV29-1|TRBD2|TRBJ2-3
TGCAGCGGAGGGGAGCGGGATGGTACGCAGTATTTT
CSGGERDGTQYF
>NA|TRBV18|TRBD1|TRBJ1-1
TGTGCCAGCTCACTTTACCAGGGGGTCATGAACACTGAAGCTTTCTTT
CASSLYQGVMNTEAFF
>NA|TRBV14|TRBD1|TRBJ1-2
TGTGCCAGCAGCCAGGGTCTCTCCAGGGGGCCTGGCTACACCTTC
CASSQGLSRGPGYTF
>NA|TRBV12-3/TRBV12-4|NA|TRBJ2-7
TGTGCCAGCAGTTTTAGGGGTTACGAGCAGTACTTC
CASSFRGYEQYF
>NA|TRBV3-1/TRBV3-2|NA|TRBJ1-3
TGTGCCAGCAGCCAAGGATGGGGGCCTCGCAGAAACACCATATATTTT
CASSQGWGPRRNTIYF
>NA|TRBV10-1|TRBD2|TRBJ2-2
TGCGCCAGCCCCTATGCGGGAGCGAACACCGGGGAGCTGTTTTTT
CASPYAGANTGELFF
>NA|TRBV5-4|TRBD2|TRBJ2-1
TGTGCCAGCAGGGCGACTAGCCCTACTTACAATGAGCAGTTCTTC
CASRATSPTYNEQFF
>NA|TRBV6-2/TRBV6-3|NA|TRBJ2-7
TGTGCCAGCAGTTACCCAGGGCGGGGCGGCCGCTACGAGCAGTACTTC
CASSYPGRGGRYEQYF
>NA|TRBV7-2|NA|TRBJ1-3
TGTGCCAGCAGCTTAGGAGGGTTTGTAAACACCATATATTTT
CASSLGGFVNTIYF
>NA|TRBV5-5|TRBD1|TRBJ2-1
TGTGCCAGCAGGGCGGGACAGGGGGCTTACAATGAGCAGTTCTTC
CASRAGQGAYNEQFF
>NA|TRBV2|NA|TRBJ2-1
TGTGCCAGCGGGAAGGGGGGGAATGAGCAGTTCTTC
CASGKGGNEQFF
>few|TRBV30|TRBD1|TRBJ1-4
TGTGCCTGGGAAGACCAGGACAGGACAAATGAAAAACTGTTTTTT
CAWEDQDRTNEKLFF
>NA|TRBV7-8|NA|TRBJ1-1
TGTGCCAGCAGCTTCAGGTCAGAGATGAACACTGAAGCTTTCTTT
CASSFRSEMNTEAFF
>NA|TRBV27|NA|TRBJ1-6
TGTGCCAGCGGGGGCCTCCCAAGGGGTTCACCCCTCCACTTT
CASGGLPRGSPLHF
>NA|TRBV5-1|TRBD1|TRBJ1-2
TGCGCCAGCAGCTTGGGCAGGGGGGTGGACTATGGCTACACCTTC
CASSLGRGVDYGYTF
>NA|TRBV7-2|TRBD1|TRBJ2-7
TGTGCCAGCAGCGCCAGGGACAGGGCCACCGAGCAGTACTTC
CASSARDRATEQYF
>NA|TRBV7-9|TRBD1|TRBJ1-4
TGTGCCAGCACCGTGTCCGGGACAGGCCACGAAAAACTGTTTTTT
CASTVSGTGHEKLFF
>NA|TRBV5-1|TRBD1|TRBJ2-7
TGCGCCAGCAGCCGAGACAGGGGGGACTACGAGCAGTACTTC
CASSRDRGDYEQYF
>NA|TRBV6-1|TRBD1|TRBJ2-1
TGTGCCAGCAGTGAGTGGGACAGGGACAATGAGCAGTTCTTC
CASSEWDRDNEQFF
>NA|TRBV6-5|NA|TRBJ1-5
TGTGCCAGCACAACTAGTCCCCACAATCAGCCCCAGCATTTT
CASTTSPHNQPQHF
>few|TRBV2|TRBD1|TRBJ2-7
TGTGCCAGCAGCCGACAGGGATTTTCCGAGCAGTACTTC
CASSRQGFSEQYF
>many|TRBV6-2/TRBV6-3|NA|TRBJ2-4
TGTGCCAGCAGTTACCATGTTTCGGCAGGGGAAAAAAACATTCAGTACTTC
CASSYHVSAGEKNIQYF
>NA|TRBV19|NA|TRBJ2-7
TGTGCCAGTAGTACCCTCGGCGTGGCGGGGGAGCAGTACTTC
CASSTLGVAGEQYF
>NA|TRBV7-2|TRBD1|TRBJ2-6
TGTGCCAGCAGCTTAGCGGGACAGAGCTCTGGGGCCAACGTCCTGACTTTC
CASSLAGQSSGANVLTF
>once|TRBV30|TRBD1|TRBJ1-5
TGTGCCTGGAGCCCTGGGGGACAGGGCGGTCAGCCCCAGCATTTT
CAWSPGGQGGQPQHF
>few|TRBV16|TRBD2|TRBJ2-1
TGTGCCAGCAGCCCGAAGAACCGCGGGCTAGCGGGGCTCCCAAGTGGGAATGAGCAGTTCTTC
CASSPKNRGLAGLPSGNEQFF
>NA|TRBV19|TRBD2|TRBJ2-1
TGTGCCAGTACCGCAGTAGCGGGCGGATACAATGAGCAGTTCTTC
CASTAVAGGYNEQFF
>once|TRBV9|TRBD2|TRBJ2-1
TGTGCCAGCAGCGTAGGGACTAGCGCCTCCTACAATGAGCAGTTCTTC
CASSVGTSASYNEQFF
>NA|TRBV6-1|NA|TRBJ1-6
TGTGCCAGCAGTGAGGGTAGGAGTTCACCCCTCCACTTT
CASSEGRSSPLHF
>once|TRBV12-5|TRBD1|TRBJ2-2
TGTGCTAGTGGTTTGACCGGGACAGGGGGCACCGGGGAGCTGTTTTTT
CASGLTGTGGTGELFF
>NA|TRBV10-3|TRBD2|TRBJ2-1
TGTGCCATCAGTGAGTCGAGACGGGGGGCCTACAATGAGCAGTTCTTC
CAISESRRGAYNEQFF
>NA|TRBV5-1|NA|TRBJ1-2
TGCGCCAGCAGCTTGGATGGGACTAGTGGCTACACCTTC
CASSLDGTSGYTF
>NA|TRBV18|NA|TRBJ1-1
TGTGCCAGCTCACTGAACGCAGATTCAGGGAACACTGAAGCTTTCTTT
CASSLNADSGNTEAFF
>NA|TRBV2|NA|TRBJ1-5
TGTGCCAGCAGGCAGGAGCCAGGGGTGGGTCAGCCCCAGCATTTT
CASRQEPGVGQPQHF
>NA|TRBV7-2|NA|TRBJ2-7
TGTGCCAGCAGCTTTCGGTACGAGCAGTACTTC
CASSFRYEQYF
>NA|TRBV3-1/TRBV3-2|TRBD2|TRBJ2-7
TGTGCCAGCAGCCAAGATACTAGCGGGGTCTACGAGCAGTACTTC
CASSQDTSGVYEQYF
>NA|TRBV5-4|TRBD2|TRBJ2-7
TGTGCCAGCAGCTTGGGGACTAGAATATACGAGCAGTACTTC
CASSLGTRIYEQYF
>NA|TRBV5-4|NA|TRBJ1-2
TGTGCCAGCAGCGCCGGGCTTCAGGAGGTTGGCGCTGGCTACACCTTC
CASSAGLQEVGAGYTF
>NA|TRBV28|TRBD1|TRBJ2-3
TGTGCCAGCAGCAGTTGGGGGCCGGGACAGACAGATACGCAGTATTTT
CASSSWGPGQTDTQYF
>NA|TRBV5-1|TRBD2|TRBJ2-5
TGCGCCAGCAGCGCCCAGACTAGCGGGACCCAAGAGACCCAGTACTTC
CASSAQTSGTQETQYF
>NA|TRBV18|TRBD1|TRBJ2-7
TGTGCCAGCTCACCACCTCGAACGGGACAGGGGTTCAACGAGCAGTACTTC
CASSPPRTGQGFNEQYF
>few|TRBV6-2/TRBV6-3|TRBD1|TRBJ2-6
TGTGCCAGCAGTGCCAGATCCCGGACAGGAAGCTCTGGGGCCAACGTCCTGACTTTC
CASSARSRTGSSGANVLTF
>few|TRBV12-5|NA|TRBJ1-2
TGTGCTAGTGGTACCGGCACCGGGTATCGGTATGGCTACACCTTC
CASGTGTGYRYGYTF
>NA|TRBV11-3|TRBD2|TRBJ2-3
TGTGCCAGCAGCTTTCGATCTAGCGGGGGTACGGGAGATACGCAGTATTTT
CASSFRSSGGTGDTQYF
>NA|TRBV18|NA|TRBJ1-2
TGTGCCAGCTCATCGAAGACCGGACACCTCTATGGCTACACCTTC
CASSSKTGHLYGYTF
>NA|TRBV15|NA|TRBJ2-5
TGTGCCACCAGCAGAGAGCCATACAGAGAGACCCAGTACTTC
CATSREPYRETQYF
>NA|TRBV28|TRBD2|TRBJ2-7
TGTGCCAGCAGGACCCCCTGGGCCGGGACTAGCGGAACCTACGAGCAGTACTTC
CASRTPWAGTSGTYEQYF
>NA|TRBV9|TRBD1|TRBJ1-1
TGTGCCAGCAGCCTCCCAAAAGGGGGCTATCGGGTCACTGAAGCTTTCTTT
CASSLPKGGYRVTEAFF
>NA|TRBV9|NA|TRBJ2-2
TGTGCCAGCAGCTACGGACAGTACACCGGGGAGCTGTTTTTT
CASSYGQYTGELFF
>NA|TRBV24-1|TRBD1|TRBJ2-2
TGTGCCACCAGGGGGCCAGGGGGCGGACAAACCGGGGAGCTGTTTTTT
CATRGPGGGQTGELFF